The T cell receptor beta chain described here comes from a study of T cells in localized non-small cell lung cancer. Whole-study results and caveats: In uninvolved adjacent lung, T cell clonality reached its highest value, exceeding tumor. Longer overall survival was seen with higher T cell density measured in blood. A single tumor region was sequenced, leaving heterogeneity possible. A median about 50 of the top 100 tumor clones appeared in adjacent lung.

TCRdb keeps only in-frame clones here, not all; method: immunoSEQ multiplex PCR. The sample lists about 77,000 clones; 88% were seen once. Concerning this clone itself: Its antigen is unknown.

The receptor was isolated from a woman aged 40-75 years with stage I squamous cell lung carcinoma. Sequences were derived from peripheral blood, sampled before any cancer treatment.

In DNA, the CDR3 is TGCAGCGTTAGGGGACCTATGAACACTGAAGCTTTCTTT. This codes for CSVRGPMNTEAFF. The V and J genes are TRBV29-1 and TRBJ1-1; possibly TRBD1 for D (5 bases). The CDR3 is made up of 13 amino acids. CDR1 is SQVTM, CDR2 ANQGSEA, per germline. V dropped 5 bases and J dropped 0 bases, with 10 bases sitting between them. Full variable domain (rest looked up from reference TRBV29-1 and TRBJ1-1): SAVISQKPSRDICQRGTSLTIQCQVDSQVTMMFWYRQQPGQSLTLIATANQGSEATYESGFVIDKFPISRPNLTFSTLTVSNMSPEDSSIYLCSVRGPMNTEAFFGQGTRLTVV.